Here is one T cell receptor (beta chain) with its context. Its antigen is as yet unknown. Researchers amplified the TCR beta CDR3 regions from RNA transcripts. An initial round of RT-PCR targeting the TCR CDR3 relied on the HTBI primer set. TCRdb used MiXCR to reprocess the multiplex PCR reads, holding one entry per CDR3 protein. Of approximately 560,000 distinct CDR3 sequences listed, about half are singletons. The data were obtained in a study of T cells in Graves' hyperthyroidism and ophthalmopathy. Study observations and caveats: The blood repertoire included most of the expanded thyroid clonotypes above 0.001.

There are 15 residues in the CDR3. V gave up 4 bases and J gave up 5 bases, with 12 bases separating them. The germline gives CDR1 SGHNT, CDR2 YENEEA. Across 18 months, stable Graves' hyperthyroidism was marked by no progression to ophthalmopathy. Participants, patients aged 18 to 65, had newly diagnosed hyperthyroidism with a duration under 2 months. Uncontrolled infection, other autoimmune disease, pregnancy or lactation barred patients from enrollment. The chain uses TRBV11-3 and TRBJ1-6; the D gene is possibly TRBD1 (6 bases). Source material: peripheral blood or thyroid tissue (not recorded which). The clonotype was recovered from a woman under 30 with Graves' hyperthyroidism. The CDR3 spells CASSSRDIDNSPLHF. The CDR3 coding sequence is TGTGCCAGCAGCTCCCGGGACATAGATAATTCACCCCTCCACTTT.